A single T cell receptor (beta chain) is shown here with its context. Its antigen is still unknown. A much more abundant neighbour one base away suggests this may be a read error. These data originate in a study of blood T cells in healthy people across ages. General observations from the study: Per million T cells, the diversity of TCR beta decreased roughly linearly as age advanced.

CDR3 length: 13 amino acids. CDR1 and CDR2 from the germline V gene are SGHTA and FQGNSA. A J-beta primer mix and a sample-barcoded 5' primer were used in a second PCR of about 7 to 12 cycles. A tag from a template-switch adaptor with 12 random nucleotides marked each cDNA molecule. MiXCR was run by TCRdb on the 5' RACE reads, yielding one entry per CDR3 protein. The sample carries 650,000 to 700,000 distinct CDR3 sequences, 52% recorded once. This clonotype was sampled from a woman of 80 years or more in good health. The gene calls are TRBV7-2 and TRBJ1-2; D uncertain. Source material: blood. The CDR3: CASILGQESGYTF. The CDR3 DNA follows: TGTGCCAGCATCTTAGGCCAGGAAAGTGGCTACACCTTC.